This entry lists 5 T cell receptor beta chains sequenced from one sample in a study of T cell responses to AZD1222 COVID-19 vaccine. Repertoires were generated with immunoSEQ multiplex PCR, while TCRdb's copy carries only in-frame clones and drops some. This table has about 98,000 clones, about 85% appearing once. Sequencing used peripheral blood, obtained on day 0 of AZD1222 vaccination. The origin of the receptors is an adult in good health.

The chain links TRBV5-1 to TRBJ1-3, with 7 bases that match TRBD1. V was pared by 0 bases and J by 4 bases, with 1 base of the junction left unmatched. CDR3 length: 14 residues. Germline V gives CDR1 SGHRS, CDR2 YFSETQ. The CDR3, as DNA: TGCGCCAGCAGCTTGGGGACAGGAGGAAACACCATATATTTT. Translated: CASSLGTGGNTIYF. Full variable domain (remainder filled in from reference TRBV5-1 and TRBJ1-3): KAGVTQTPRYLIKTRGQQVTLSCSPISGHRSVSWYQQTPGQGLQFLFEYFSETQRNKGNFPGRFSGRQFSNSRSEMNVSTLELGDSALYLCASSLGTGGNTIYFGEGSWLTVV.

In its sample, this clone was seen once. J is TRBJ2-7 and V is TRBV6-5; 11 bases fit TRBD2. CDR1 MNHEY and CDR2 SVGAGI come from the germline V gene. V shed 5 bases and J 4 bases; nucleotides not matched to a gene: 7. CDR3 length equals 15 residues. The CDR3, as DNA: TGTGCCAGCAGTCCCCATAGCGGGAGGGAGTACGAGCAGTACTTC. Protein product: CASSPHSGREYEQYF.

The gene calls are TRBV7-3 and TRBJ1-3; 9 bases match TRBD1. V was clipped by 0 bases and J by 0 bases; unmatched bases: 9. The germline V gene has CDR1 SGHTA and CDR2 FQGTGA. The length of the CDR3 is 19 residues. CDR3 nucleotide sequence: TGTGCCAGCAGCTTAACGCGTCCGGGGACAGGGAGCTCTGGAAACACCATATATTTT. The encoded protein is CASSLTRPGTGSSGNTIYF.

The V gene is TRBV6-6, the J gene TRBJ1-6, with a tentative D call TRBD1 (5 bases). V was pared by 10 bases and J by 9 bases, with 19 bases between. The CDR3 consists of 14 residues. Germline V lookup: CDR1 MNHNY, CDR2 SVGAGI (reference sequence). The CDR3 DNA reads as TGTGCCACCCAGGTCGCACAGAGGGGTTCACCCCTCCACTTT. This sequence encodes CATQVAQRGSPLHF.

The chain couples TRBV14 to TRBJ1-1; D gene uncertain. The CDR3 runs 13 residues. V shed 0 bases and J shed 6 bases, with 8 bases lying between them. CDR1 and CDR2 from the germline V gene are SGHDN and FVKESK. The CDR3 DNA sequence: TGTGCCAGCAGCCAAGATTTGGTCGCTGAAGCTTTCTTT. Translation: CASSQDLVAEAFF. Full variable domain (missing parts from reference TRBV14 and TRBJ1-1): EAGVTQFPSHSVIEKGQTVTLRCDPISGHDNLYWYRRVMGKEIKFLLHFVKESKQDESGMPNNRFLAERTGGTYSTLKVQPAELEDSGVYFCASSQDLVAEAFFGQGTRLTVV.